This T cell receptor (beta chain) came from a study of tumor-infiltrating lymphocytes in primary liver carcinoma. Unsorted bulk tissue (20-30 mg) underwent RNA and DNA co-extraction. Samples were taken from five separate regions (per tumor). Trimming left V 5 bases short and J 16 bases short, with 12 bases between. The CDR3 is made up of 10 amino acids. CDR1 is MGHRA, CDR2 YSYEKL, per germline. This clonotype was seen just once. The input was 450 to 550 ng total RNA; TCR beta cDNA was made from it with a constant-region primer. Three nested multiplex PCR rounds of slightly modified ARM-PCR generated TCR beta libraries. A C-beta reverse primer was combined with TRBV1-TRBV30 forward primers in the first two PCR rounds, and each round had approximately 9 cycles. TCRdb re-analysed the multiplex PCR reads in MiXCR, keeping a single row per CDR3 protein. The sample records 50,000 to 60,000 distinct CDR3 sequences, approximately 80% being singletons.

The source of this sequence is a man aged 35-49 years with primary liver carcinoma and hepatitis B virus infection. The chain links TRBV4-1 to TRBJ2-1, with a tentative D call TRBD1 (6 bases). Sequences were obtained from liver tumor tissue from sampling region 5. The subset: tumor region T5, tumor centre. The CDR3 nucleotides are TGCGCCAGCAGCGTGGGACAACACTTCTTC. Its translation is CASSVGQHFF.